This T cell receptor (beta chain) was obtained from a study of regulatory T cells in long-lasting Graves disease. The germline CDR1 and CDR2 sequences are MNHNS and SASEGT. This CDR3 spans 14 amino acids. V was pared by 8 bases and J by 0 bases, with 3 bases of the junction left unmatched. This sample's time point: persistent/refractory GD, antithyroid drugs over 5 years with positive TRAb. RNA extracted from PBMCs served as the sequencing template. This clonotype appeared many times. Investigators prepared the TCR beta libraries by applying iRepertoire HTBI primers and Arm-PCR of CDR3 regions. Original data processing: Identified across the samples were over 50 TRBV segments and 13 to 15 TRBJ segments. MiXCR, run by TCRdb on the multiplex PCR reads, gives a single entry per CDR3 protein. The V and J calls shown here were made by TCRdb, not taken from the authors' results. Among roughly 360,000 distinct CDR3 sequences, about 23% were seen once, and the ten largest hold around 30%.

The input for sequencing was peripheral blood mononuclear cells (PBMCs), taken when the disease was refractory, from a patient treated with antithyroid drugs. This sequence joins TRBV6-1 and TRBJ1-4, with 7 bases aligning to TRBD1. This clonotype was sampled from a woman in her 40s with Graves disease. DNA for the CDR3: TGTGCCAGCGGGGGACAGCCAACTAATGAAAAACTGTTTTTT. Protein sequence: CASGGQPTNEKLFF.